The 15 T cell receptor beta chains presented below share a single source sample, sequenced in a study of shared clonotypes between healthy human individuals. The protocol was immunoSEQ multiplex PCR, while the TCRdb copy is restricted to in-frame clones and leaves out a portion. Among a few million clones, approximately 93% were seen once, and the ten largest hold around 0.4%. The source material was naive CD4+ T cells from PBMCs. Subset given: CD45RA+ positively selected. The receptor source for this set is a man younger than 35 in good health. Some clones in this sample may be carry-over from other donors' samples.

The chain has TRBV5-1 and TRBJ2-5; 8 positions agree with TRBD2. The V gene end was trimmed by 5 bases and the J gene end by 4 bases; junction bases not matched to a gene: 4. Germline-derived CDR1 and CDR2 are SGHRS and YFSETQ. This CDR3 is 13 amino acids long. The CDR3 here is CASSAAGVETQYF. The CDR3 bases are TGCGCCAGCAGTGCAGCGGGAGTAGAGACCCAGTACTTC.

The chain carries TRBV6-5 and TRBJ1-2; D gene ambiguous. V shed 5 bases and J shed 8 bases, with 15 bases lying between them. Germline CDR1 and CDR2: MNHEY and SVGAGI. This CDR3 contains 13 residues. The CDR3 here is CASSTPRVWGYTF. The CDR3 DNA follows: TGTGCCAGCAGTACTCCTCGGGTTTGGGGCTACACCTTC.

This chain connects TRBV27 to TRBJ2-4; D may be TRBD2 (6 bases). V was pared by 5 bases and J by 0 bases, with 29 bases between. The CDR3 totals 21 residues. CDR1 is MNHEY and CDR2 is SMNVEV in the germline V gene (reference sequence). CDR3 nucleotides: TGTGCCAGCAGTCCCTATGGGCTAGCGCCGCCTAAACGGATAGCCAAAAACATTCAGTACTTC. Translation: CASSPYGLAPPKRIAKNIQYF.

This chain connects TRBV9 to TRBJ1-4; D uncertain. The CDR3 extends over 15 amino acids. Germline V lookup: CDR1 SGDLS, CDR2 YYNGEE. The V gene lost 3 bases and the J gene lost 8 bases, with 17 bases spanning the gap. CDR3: CASSESTVGREKLFF. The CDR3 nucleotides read TGTGCCAGCAGCGAATCAACGGTTGGAAGGGAAAAACTGTTTTTT.

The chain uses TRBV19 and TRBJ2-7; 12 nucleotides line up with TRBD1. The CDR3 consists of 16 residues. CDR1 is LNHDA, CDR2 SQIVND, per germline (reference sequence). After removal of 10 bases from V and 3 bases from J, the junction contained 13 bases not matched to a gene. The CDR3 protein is CATRPGQGASFYEQYF. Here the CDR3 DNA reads TGTGCCACCAGACCGGGACAGGGGGCGAGCTTCTACGAGCAGTACTTC.

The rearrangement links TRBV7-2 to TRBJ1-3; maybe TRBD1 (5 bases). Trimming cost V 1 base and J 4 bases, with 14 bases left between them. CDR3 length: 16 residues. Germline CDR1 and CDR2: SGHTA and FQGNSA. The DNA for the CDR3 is TGTGCCAGCAGCTTAGAGGGGACCTTAGGGGGAAACACCATATATTTT. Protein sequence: CASSLEGTLGGNTIYF.

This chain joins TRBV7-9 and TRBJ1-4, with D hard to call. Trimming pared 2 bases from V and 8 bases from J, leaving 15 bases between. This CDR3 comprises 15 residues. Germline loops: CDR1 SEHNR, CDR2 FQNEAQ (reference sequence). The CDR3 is CASSLSRAAREKLFF. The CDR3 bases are TGTGCCAGCAGCTTATCCCGGGCGGCGAGGGAAAAACTGTTTTTT.

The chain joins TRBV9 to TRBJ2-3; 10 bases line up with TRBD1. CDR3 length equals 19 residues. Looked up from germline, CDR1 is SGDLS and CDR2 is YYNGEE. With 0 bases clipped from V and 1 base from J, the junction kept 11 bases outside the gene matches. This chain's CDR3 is CASSVAGQGVAVGTDTQYF. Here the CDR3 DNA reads TGTGCCAGCAGCGTAGCAGGACAGGGGGTTGCCGTGGGCACAGATACGCAGTATTTT.

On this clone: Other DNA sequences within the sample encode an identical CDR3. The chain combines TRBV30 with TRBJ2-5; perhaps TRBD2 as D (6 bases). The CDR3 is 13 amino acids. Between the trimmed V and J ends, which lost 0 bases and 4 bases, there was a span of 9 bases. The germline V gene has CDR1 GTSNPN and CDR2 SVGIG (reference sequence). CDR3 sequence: CAWSVLAGETQYF. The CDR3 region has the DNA TGTGCCTGGAGTGTACTAGCAGGAGAGACCCAGTACTTC.

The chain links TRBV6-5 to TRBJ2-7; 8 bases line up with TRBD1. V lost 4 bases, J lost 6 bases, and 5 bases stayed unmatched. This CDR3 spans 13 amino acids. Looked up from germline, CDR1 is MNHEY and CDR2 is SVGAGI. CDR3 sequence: CASSWGTGGEQYF. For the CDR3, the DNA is TGTGCCAGCAGTTGGGGCACAGGGGGCGAGCAGTACTTC.

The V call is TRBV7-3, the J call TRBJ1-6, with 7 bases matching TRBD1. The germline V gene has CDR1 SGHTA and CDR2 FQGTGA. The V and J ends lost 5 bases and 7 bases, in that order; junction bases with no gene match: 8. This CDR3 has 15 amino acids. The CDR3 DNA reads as TGTGCCAGCAGCCGTCAAACAGGGGCGAATTCACCCCTCCACTTT. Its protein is CASSRQTGANSPLHF. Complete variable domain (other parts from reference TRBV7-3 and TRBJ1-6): GAGVSQTPSNKVTEKGKYVELRCDPISGHTALYWYRQSLGQGPEFLIYFQGTGAADDSGLPNDRFFAVRPEGSVSTLKIQRTERGDSAVYLCASSRQTGANSPLHFGNGTRLTVT.

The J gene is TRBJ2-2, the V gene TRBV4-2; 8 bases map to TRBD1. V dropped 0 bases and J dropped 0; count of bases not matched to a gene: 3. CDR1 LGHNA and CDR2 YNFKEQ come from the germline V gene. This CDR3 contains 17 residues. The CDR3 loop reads CASSQDPRGPNTGELFF. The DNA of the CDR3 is TGTGCCAGCAGCCAAGATCCCAGGGGGCCGAACACCGGGGAGCTGTTTTTT.

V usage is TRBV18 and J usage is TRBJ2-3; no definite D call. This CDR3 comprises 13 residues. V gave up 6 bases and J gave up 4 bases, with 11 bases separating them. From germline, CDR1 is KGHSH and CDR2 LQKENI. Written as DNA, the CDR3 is TGTGCCAGCTCCCAGATACCCGCAGATACGCAGTATTTT. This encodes CASSQIPADTQYF.

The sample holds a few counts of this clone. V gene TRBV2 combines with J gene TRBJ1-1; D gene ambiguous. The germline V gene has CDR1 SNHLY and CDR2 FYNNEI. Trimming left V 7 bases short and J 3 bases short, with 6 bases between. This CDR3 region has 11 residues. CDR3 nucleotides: TGTGCCAGCACGGGTTACACTGAAGCTTTCTTT. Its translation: CASTGYTEAFF.

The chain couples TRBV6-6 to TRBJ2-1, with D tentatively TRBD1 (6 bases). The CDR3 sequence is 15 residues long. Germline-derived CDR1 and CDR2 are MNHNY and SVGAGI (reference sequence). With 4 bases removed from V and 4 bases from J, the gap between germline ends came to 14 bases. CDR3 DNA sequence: TGTGCCAGCAGTTCCGGACAGAAGTTTTACAATGAGCAGTTCTTC. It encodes CASSSGQKFYNEQFF.